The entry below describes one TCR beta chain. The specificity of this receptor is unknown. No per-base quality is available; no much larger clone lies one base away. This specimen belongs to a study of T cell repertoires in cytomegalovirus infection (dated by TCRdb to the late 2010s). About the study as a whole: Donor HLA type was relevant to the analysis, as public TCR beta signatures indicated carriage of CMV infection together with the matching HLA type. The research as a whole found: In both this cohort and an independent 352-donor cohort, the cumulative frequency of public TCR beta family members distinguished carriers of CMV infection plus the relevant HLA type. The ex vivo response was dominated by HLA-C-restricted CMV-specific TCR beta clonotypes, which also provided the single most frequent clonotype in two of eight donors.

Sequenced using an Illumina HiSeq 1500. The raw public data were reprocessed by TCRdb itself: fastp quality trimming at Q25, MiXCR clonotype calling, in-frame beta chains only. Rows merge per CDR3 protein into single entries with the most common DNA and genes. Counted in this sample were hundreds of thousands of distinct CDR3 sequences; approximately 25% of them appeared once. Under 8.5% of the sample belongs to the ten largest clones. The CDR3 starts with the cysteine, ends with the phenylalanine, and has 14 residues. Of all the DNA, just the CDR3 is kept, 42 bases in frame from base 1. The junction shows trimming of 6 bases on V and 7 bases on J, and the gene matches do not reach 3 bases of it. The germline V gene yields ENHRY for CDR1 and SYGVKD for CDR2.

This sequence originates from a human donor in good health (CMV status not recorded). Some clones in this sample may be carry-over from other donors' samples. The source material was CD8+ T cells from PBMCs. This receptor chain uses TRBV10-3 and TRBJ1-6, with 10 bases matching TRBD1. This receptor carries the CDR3 CAISPGQGNSPLHF. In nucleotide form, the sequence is TGTGCCATCAGCCCGGGACAGGGGAATTCACCCCTCCACTTT.